This TCR beta chain originates from a study of regulatory and conventional T cells in RAG deficiency. Conventional CD4+ T cells were sorted from blood as CD25-low CD127-high cells. The method was immunoSEQ multiplex PCR; TCRdb's version includes in-frame clones alone and lacks a portion of them. The table shows some 35,000 clones, with roughly three quarters occurring only once. Germline V gene sequence: CDR1 LGHNA, CDR2 YNFKEQ. The CDR3 length is 16 residues. J was trimmed by 3 bases and V by 0 bases; bases with no gene match: 6. These data also formed part of another study, on regulatory T cells. That study reports: The primer mix had 52 TRBV and 13 TRBJ primers.

Sequenced: CD4+ effector T cells sorted from blood. The chain links TRBV4-2 to TRBJ2-7, with 9 bases lining up with TRBD2. The sequence came from a human donor in good health. The CDR3 here is CASSQDRRGGFYEQYF. The CDR3 bases are TGTGCCAGCAGCCAAGATCGGCGGGGGGGTTTCTACGAGCAGTACTTC.